Sequencing of this TCR beta chain was carried out in a study of T cell responses to AZD1222 COVID-19 vaccine (dated by TCRdb to the early 2020s). With respect to the entire study: AZD1222 recipients whose second dose came at about 4 weeks and those whose second dose came at about 12 weeks were combined into one group, since spike-specific TCR depth and breadth did not differ between the two schedules. Trial participants were enrolled by age into subgroups of 18-55, 56-69 and 70-plus years, and around 150, 28 and 57 TCR-sequenced participants, respectively, were included in these subgroups. TCR sequencing covered more than 230 trial participants: 200 to 210 given two doses of AZD1222 and 26 given two doses of MenACWY control vaccine. The paper as a whole reports these results and caveats: The 56-69-year group was small, and its depth increase did not reach significance, likely because of low power. Nearly half of unique spike-specific TCRs reportedly recognized epitopes outside regions mutated in the B.1.351 and B.1.1.7 variants. Conclusions about previously exposed vaccinees were limited because only 6 or 7 AZD1222 recipients were SARS-CoV-2 seropositive at baseline. The vaccine-associated CD4 TCRs covered the entire spike protein, and the dominant responses fell in regions 160-218 and 743-854. Participants were mostly white British, with more females than males. The authors suggested clonal diversity may have been underestimated. Because no day 14 peak-response samples were available, repertoires were characterized only after the peak T cell response. After two AZD1222 doses, spike-specific TCR breadth and depth were significantly higher than at day 0 and than in MenACWY recipients.

The CDR3 has 12 amino acids, counting the end cysteine and phenylalanine. Just CDR3 DNA is preserved here, 36 bases in frame from base 1. A distance of 4 bases separates the germline ends of V and J, which lose 1 base and 4 bases respectively. The germline V gene supplies CDR1 SGHVS and CDR2 FQNEAQ. The CDR3 regions of human TCRbeta chains were analyzed by immunosequencing. Turning to the authors' computational methods: TCRs in the repertoires were compared against a reference library of SARS-CoV-2-specific TCRs that had been generated with the MIRA antigen-specificity platform. Breadth was defined as the fraction of unique TCRs that were SARS-CoV-2-associated. Depth was defined as the fraction of total T cells that were SARS-CoV-2-associated. Each spike-specific TCR was assigned to its reactive spike region and to a CD4 or CD8 class using the MIRA data. Log10-transformed breadth and depth values were compared by one-way ANOVA with Sidak's multiple comparisons tests. TCRdb re-hosts the immuneACCESS table, in-frame sequences only. Its copies lack some clones; in the studies checked, an unresolved V gene accounts for under half of them, and the cause for the rest is not known. Clonal size and the V and J genes are those of that table, whereas D and trimming came from the DNA. Recorded for this sample are roughly 190,000 clones; 85% to 95% of them occurred a single time. The ten largest clones represent roughly 3.9% of the sample.

Points on this clone: Its specific antigen is unknown. No much larger clonotype is one base removed from it; base qualities were not supplied.

This specimen's time point label, interpreted: baseline before first vaccination. Samples from vaccinated people were obtained from the UK trials COV001 and COV002, which included a single-blind randomized controlled phase 2/3 trial of AZD1222 (ChAdOx1 nCoV-19) in healthy adults. For TCRbeta chain sequencing, PBMC samples were collected from trial participants at day 0 and at day 28 after the second dose. Rearrangement joined TRBV7-8 to TRBJ1-1; the D gene cannot be resolved reliably. The clonotype was recovered from an adult in good health. This specimen consisted of peripheral blood, obtained on day 0 of AZD1222 vaccination. The DNA sequence is TGTGCCAGCAGCTTAGAAGCCACTGAAGCTTTCTTT. This encodes CASSLEATEAFF.